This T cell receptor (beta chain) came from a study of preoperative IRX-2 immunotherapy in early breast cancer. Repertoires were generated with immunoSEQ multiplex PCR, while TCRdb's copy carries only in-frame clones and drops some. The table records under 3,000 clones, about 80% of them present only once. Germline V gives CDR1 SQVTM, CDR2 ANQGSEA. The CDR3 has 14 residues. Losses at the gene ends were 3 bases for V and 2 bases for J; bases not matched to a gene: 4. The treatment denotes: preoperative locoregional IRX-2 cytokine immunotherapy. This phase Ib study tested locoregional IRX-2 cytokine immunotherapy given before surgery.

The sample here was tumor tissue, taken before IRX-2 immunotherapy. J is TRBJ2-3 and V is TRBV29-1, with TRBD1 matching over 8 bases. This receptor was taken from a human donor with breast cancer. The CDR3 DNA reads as TGCAGCGTTGACACAGGGGGGAACACAGATACGCAGTATTTT. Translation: CSVDTGGNTDTQYF.